These 27 T cell receptor beta chains share one sample of origin, sequenced in a study of T-cell reconstitution after alpha-beta-depleted transplantation in children. It was with unique molecular identifiers that the TCRbeta library was prepared. TCRdb re-called the PCR reads with MiXCR, one entry per CDR3 protein. The sample lists hundreds of thousands of distinct CDR3 sequences, more than 9% occurring once. Source: PBMCs from the stem cell graft donor, taken from the stem cell graft. These receptors originate from a human donor who donated a stem cell graft to a child with acute myeloid leukemia.

A few counts support this clonotype. This chain uses TRBV12-3 or TRBV12-4 with TRBJ2-1; D is possibly TRBD2 (6 bases). The CDR3 consists of 18 residues. Deletions cut 3 bases from V and 5 bases from J, with 23 bases between. The CDR3 DNA follows: TGTGCCAGCAGTTTCACGGGAGTTGGACTTCGCGGGAACAATGAGCAGTTCTTC. Its translation is CASSFTGVGLRGNNEQFF.

This clonotype is a singleton in its sample. The chain couples TRBV7-6 to TRBJ2-5; D call uncertain. The germline V gene encodes CDR1 SGHVS and CDR2 FNYEAQ. Trimming cost V 5 bases and J 1 base, with 23 bases left between them. This CDR3 comprises 18 residues. The CDR3 spells CASSPHWGLEPTQETQYF. Here the CDR3 DNA reads TGTGCCAGCAGCCCGCATTGGGGTCTAGAGCCCACCCAAGAGACCCAGTACTTC.

This clonotype was detected many times. This chain joins TRBV5-1 and TRBJ1-6, with unresolved D. Trimming cost V 5 bases and J 2 bases, with 8 bases left between them. Per the germline V gene, CDR1 is SGHRS and CDR2 is YFSETQ. This CDR3 has 14 amino acids. The CDR3 is CASREGTYNSPLHF. Here the CDR3 DNA reads TGCGCCAGCAGGGAAGGTACCTATAATTCACCCCTCCACTTT.

The chain joins TRBV20-1 to TRBJ2-3; 7 positions match TRBD2. V lost 7 bases and J lost 3; bases outside the gene matches: 7. There are 13 residues in the CDR3. Germline V gene sequence: CDR1 DFQATT, CDR2 SNEGSKA (reference sequence). CDR3 loop: CSGEGGPTDTQYF. The CDR3 bases are TGCAGTGGGGAGGGAGGGCCAACAGATACGCAGTATTTT.

The genes are TRBV15 and TRBJ2-7; 7 nucleotides match TRBD1. From germline, CDR1 is LNHNV and CDR2 YYDKDF (reference sequence). The CDR3 has 13 amino acids. The J segment lost 6 bases and the V segment lost 2 bases, leaving 4 bases of the junction unmatched. The CDR3 bases are TGTGCCACCAGCAGACGCGACAGGGCCGAGCAGTACTTC. It is translated as CATSRRDRAEQYF. The full variable domain, its missing parts supplied by reference TRBV15 and TRBJ2-7, is DAMVIQNPRYQVTQFGKPVTLSCSQTLNHNVMYWYQQKSSQAPKLLFHYYDKDFNNEADTPDNFQSRRPNTSFCFLDIRSPGLGDTAMYLCATSRRDRAEQYFGPGTRLTVT.

This clonotype came up once. This chain joins TRBV3-1 and TRBJ1-5; D unclear. Germline V gene sequence: CDR1 LGHDT, CDR2 YNNKEL (reference sequence). The CDR3 extends over 13 amino acids. Between the trimmed V and J ends, which lost 11 bases and 5 bases, there was a span of 16 bases. CDR3 loop: CAFSQDAYQPQHF. In DNA, the CDR3 is TGTGCCTTCAGCCAGGACGCCTATCAGCCCCAGCATTTT.

The J gene is TRBJ1-2, the V gene TRBV5-5; 8 bases align to TRBD1. This CDR3 is built from 16 residues. J lost 8 bases, V lost 3 bases, and 15 bases had no gene match. In germline, CDR1 is SGHKS, CDR2 YYEKEE (reference sequence). CDR3 amino acids: CASSYRPGGGNKGYTF. The CDR3 DNA is TGTGCCAGCAGCTACCGACCAGGGGGCGGAAATAAGGGCTACACCTTC.

There are many counts of this clonotype. CDR3 sequence reads: CASSESGQVPKYF. CDR3 bases: TGTGCCAGCAGTGAATCCGGACAGGTACCCAAATACTTC. The rearrangement links TRBV25-1 to TRBJ2-4, with 7 bases that match TRBD1. CDR1 MGHDK and CDR2 SYGVNS come from the germline V gene. V lost 1 base, J lost 16 bases, and 10 bases stayed unmatched. The length of the CDR3 is 13 residues.

The gene calls are TRBV29-1 and TRBJ2-7, with 11 nucleotides matching TRBD2. CDR3 length: 14 residues. Germline loops: CDR1 SQVTM, CDR2 ANQGSEA. Trimming cost V 6 bases and J 2 bases; bases outside gene matches: 6. For the CDR3, the DNA is TGCAGCGTGGAGACTAGCGGGACCACCTACGAGCAGTACTTC. Protein product: CSVETSGTTYEQYF.

This clonotype was seen a few times. This chain connects TRBV25-1 to TRBJ1-2, with TRBD1 matching 7 bases. V lost 2 bases to trimming and J lost 7 bases; unmatched junction nucleotides: 4. This CDR3 comprises 13 residues. The germline CDR1 and CDR2 sequences are MGHDK and SYGVNS. DNA of the CDR3: TGTGCCAGCAGTGAACGGGACAGCTCTGGCTACACCTTC. Translation gives CASSERDSSGYTF.

This clonotype has only a few counts. This chain joins TRBV24-1 and TRBJ2-5; 9 positions agree with TRBD1. Unmatched junction bases numbered 6, after V lost 3 bases and J lost 5 bases. This CDR3 has 15 residues. Germline lookup yields CDR1 KGHDR and CDR2 SFDVKD. CDR3: CATSDTGTGRETQYF. In nucleotides, the CDR3 is TGTGCCACCAGTGATACCGGGACAGGGAGGGAGACCCAGTACTTC.

V gene TRBV5-1 combines with J gene TRBJ2-4; D may be TRBD2 (6 bases). This CDR3 region has 15 residues. V was trimmed by 3 bases and J by 3 bases, leaving 13 bases between them. Germline assignment: CDR1 SGHRS and CDR2 YFSETQ. The DNA for the CDR3 is TGCGCCAGCAGCTCCCAGGGAGGAGGCAAAAACATTCAGTACTTC. It specifies CASSSQGGGKNIQYF.

V usage is TRBV7-9 and J usage is TRBJ2-1; 7 bases are shared with TRBD2. This CDR3 contains 14 residues. Germline V gives CDR1 SEHNR, CDR2 FQNEAQ (reference sequence). After removal of 8 bases from V and 5 bases from J, the junction contained 9 bases not matched to a gene. CDR3 protein: CASPRGTNHNEQFF. The CDR3 region has the DNA TGTGCCAGCCCTCGCGGGACTAACCACAATGAGCAGTTCTTC.

This clonotype was seen only a few times. The rearrangement joins TRBV20-1 to TRBJ2-1, with 7 nucleotides matching TRBD2. The germline V gene encodes CDR1 DFQATT and CDR2 SNEGSKA (reference sequence). The CDR3 contains 16 residues. V lost 3 bases, J lost 1 base, and 9 bases stayed unmatched. CDR3 bases: TGCAGTGCTAGTCCGGGGGGAAAGGTATCCTACAATGAGCAGTTCTTC. Its translation is CSASPGGKVSYNEQFF.

This clonotype was seen at least ten times. The CDR3 sequence: CASSLRTSGTITDTQYF. The CDR3 DNA sequence: TGCGCCAGCAGCTTACGGACTAGCGGGACTATCACAGATACGCAGTATTTT. The chain combines TRBV5-1 with TRBJ2-3; 12 bases match TRBD2. From germline, CDR1 is SGHRS and CDR2 YFSETQ. The CDR3 consists of 17 residues. Germline trimming cut 2 bases from V and 2 bases from J; bases unmatched to any gene: 6.

This clonotype was detected a few times. This sequence joins TRBV27 and TRBJ2-3; the match to TRBD2 covers 13 bases. Germline V lookup: CDR1 MNHEY, CDR2 SMNVEV (reference sequence). This CDR3 spans 11 amino acids. The V and J ends lost 5 bases and 15 bases, in that order; junction bases with no gene match: 2. CDR3 residues: CASSGLAGAYF. CDR3 DNA: TGTGCCAGCAGTGGACTAGCGGGAGCCTATTTT.

The chain is built from TRBV7-8 and TRBJ2-3; D possibly uses TRBD1 or TRBD2 (5 bases each). CDR1 is SGHVS and CDR2 is FQNEAQ in the germline V gene. The length of the CDR3 is 16 residues. The V and J ends lost 5 bases and 2 bases respectively, with 17 bases between them. In DNA form, the CDR3 reads TGTGCCAGCAGCCGACCCGGGACGGAATACACAGATACGCAGTATTTT. It yields the protein CASSRPGTEYTDTQYF. The whole variable domain, remainder taken from reference TRBV7-8 and TRBJ2-3, is GAGVSQSPRYKVAKRGQDVALRCDPISGHVSLFWYQQALGQGPEFLTYFQNEAQLDKSGLPSDRFFAERPEGSVSTLKIQRTQQEDSAVYLCASSRPGTEYTDTQYFGPGTRLTVL.

This clonotype has at least ten counts. The chain is built from TRBV12-3 or TRBV12-4 and TRBJ2-5, with 10 bases identical to TRBD1. CDR3 length: 15 residues. Unmatched junction bases numbered 9, after V lost 6 bases and J lost 5 bases. Here the CDR3 reads CASRPGTGVRETQYF. The CDR3 region has the DNA TGTGCCAGCAGACCCGGGACAGGGGTCAGGGAGACCCAGTACTTC.

The chain employs TRBV29-1 and TRBJ2-7; possibly TRBD1 for D (5 bases). Looked up from germline, CDR1 is SQVTM and CDR2 is ANQGSEA. V dropped 5 bases and J dropped 5 bases, with 16 bases sitting between them. The CDR3 loop spans 13 amino acids. The CDR3, as DNA: TGCAGCGTTCTGGGATCAGGGCTACACGAGCAGTACTTC. Translated, it gives CSVLGSGLHEQYF.

This clonotype was recorded many times. The chain recombines TRBV12-3 or TRBV12-4 with TRBJ2-1, with D perhaps matching TRBD2 (5 bases). This CDR3 spans 15 amino acids. V was trimmed by 4 bases and J by 1 base, leaving 11 bases between them. CDR3 sequence: CASSSLPGSYNEQFF. The CDR3 DNA reads as TGTGCCAGCAGTTCCCTTCCGGGGTCCTACAATGAGCAGTTCTTC.

This clonotype was observed a few times. V usage is TRBV16 and J usage is TRBJ2-7; D remains unclear. In germline, CDR1 is KGHSY, CDR2 FQNENV. Trimming removed 2 bases at V and 4 bases at J, with 9 bases between. This CDR3 is built from 13 residues. The CDR3 nucleotides are TGTGCCAGCAGCCAAGTCCGATATTACGAGCAGTACTTC. Its translation is CASSQVRYYEQYF.

V usage is TRBV4-2 and J usage is TRBJ1-3; no firm D call. This CDR3 is 13 amino acids long. CDR1 is LGHNA, CDR2 YNFKEQ, per germline. The V end lost 10 bases, the J end lost 2 bases, and 12 bases lay between the germline ends. CDR3: CAIGPRTGNTIYF. In DNA form, the CDR3 reads TGTGCCATCGGCCCACGGACTGGAAACACCATATATTTT.

This clonotype showed up many times. The rearrangement uses TRBV10-3 and TRBJ2-2; TRBD1 aligns across 8 bases. This CDR3 has 14 residues. Germline trimming cut 6 bases from V and 6 bases from J; bases unmatched to any gene: 6. Germline CDR1 and CDR2: ENHRY and SYGVKD. This CDR3 is CAISSDRASGELFF. In nucleotides, the CDR3 is TGTGCCATCAGCTCGGACAGGGCGTCCGGGGAGCTGTTTTTT.

V and J are TRBV30 and TRBJ2-3; weak D call: TRBD1 (5 bases). The germline V gene has CDR1 GTSNPN and CDR2 SVGIG (reference sequence). The CDR3 spans 11 residues. The germline V and J ends were trimmed by 5 bases and 5 bases, with 8 bases remaining between them. CDR3 sequence (DNA): TGTGCCTGGCCGACAGAAGATACGCAGTATTTT. Translation: CAWPTEDTQYF.

V is TRBV5-1 and J is TRBJ2-7; D might be TRBD2 (7 bases). The V gene's germline CDR1 is SGHRS and CDR2 YFSETQ. This CDR3 has 15 amino acids. V lost 0 bases and J 1 base, leaving 11 bases between the germline ends. The CDR3: CASSLEGGLSYEQYF. The CDR3 DNA is TGCGCCAGCAGCTTGGAAGGGGGACTATCCTACGAGCAGTACTTC.

The CDR3 nucleotides read TGCGCCAGCAGCTTCGGGACAGGGGGTCTCGAGCAGTACTTC. It encodes CASSFGTGGLEQYF. The chain combines TRBV5-1 with TRBJ2-7; 11 positions agree with TRBD1. The germline V gene has CDR1 SGHRS and CDR2 YFSETQ. The CDR3 consists of 14 residues. V trimming: 2 bases; J trimming: 6 bases; junction bases outside the gene matches: 4.

In the case of this clonotype: Given the absence of the conserved phenylalanine or tryptophan at the CDR3 end, a read error is likely. The rearrangement uses TRBV7-2 and TRBJ1-6, with D possibly being TRBD1 (5 bases). The germline V gene has CDR1 SGHTA and CDR2 FQGNSA. The CDR3 is 13 residues long. Trimming removed 4 bases from V and 11 bases from J, with 12 bases in between. Here the CDR3 reads CASSSLQGTPLHS. As DNA, the CDR3 is TGTGCCAGCAGCTCCCTGCAGGGTACACCCCTCCACTCT.